This entry features one TCR beta chain sequence. Its cognate antigen has yet to be identified. No much larger clone is present one base from it, and per-base qualities are unavailable. The record originates from a study of blood T cell repertoires in COVID-19 (dated by TCRdb to 2020 to 2021). At the level of the whole study: Samples from collaborators originated in the United States, Italy and Spain and spanned both the acute and convalescent phases of COVID-19. The material from the prospective study consisted of cDNA or gDNA derived from T cells, B-cell-depleted T cells, or PBMCs. Subjects who had been exposed to COVID-19, were actively infected with it, or had recovered from it provided the deeply sampled blood TCRbeta repertoires that made up the dataset. A freely available public database, intended as a resource for researchers studying the immune response to SARS-CoV-2, is where the repertoires were released. The samples were drawn from the first 160 participants of the ongoing ImmuneRACE study and from 950 to 1,500 subjects provided by 6 global collaborators. A de-identified subject ID, COVID-19 status, age in years and sex were almost always included in the sample metadata. Where available, HLA class I and class II types were obtained from metadata supplied by the sample provider rather than from assay-based typing.

Here is what the overall study found, with its caveats: How much clinical and demographic metadata was included differed by source and by participant, and the metadata was provided uncurated.

TCRbeta CDR3 regions were amplified from genomic DNA by means of the immunoSEQ Assay, a bias-controlled multiplex PCR. Turning to the authors' computational methods: The number of nucleated cells in each sample was estimated by amplification of reference gene primers within the assay. To quantify the absolute abundance of each unique TCRbeta CDR3 rearrangement, sequence reads were collapsed and filtered. Productive Simpson clonality was computed per sample as the square root of Simpson's diversity index over productive rearrangements. This is the immuneACCESS table as TCRdb keeps it, with only in-frame sequences that have V and J called. A part of the clones is gone; compared with another copy, unresolved V genes explain less than half, and the rest is unexplained. The DNA was the basis for D and trimming; V, J and clone size are from that table. The table for this sample lists 310,000 or so clones; around nine tenths of them were counted only once. Approximately 10% of the sample goes to the ten largest clones.

Per the germline V gene, MDHEN is the CDR1 and SYDVKM is the CDR2. Measured from the cysteine to the phenylalanine, the CDR3 is 17 residues long. Just CDR3 DNA is preserved here, 51 bases in frame from base 1. The trim is 7 bases for V and 0 bases for J, with a gap of 19 bases between the germline ends. In Seattle, one collaborating source enrolled patients while the infection was active and tracked those patients longitudinally over the course of disease. Collaborating institutions collected whole blood in K2EDTA tubes following their own protocols. For TCRbeta analysis, collaborators shipped samples as frozen whole blood, isolated PBMCs, or DNA extracted from either of those sample types.

In this chain, TRBV28 is recombined with TRBJ1-5, and the D gene may be TRBD1, 5 bases matching. Sequencing was performed on peripheral blood. The TCR comes from a woman aged 25 to 39 with COVID-19, enrolled during active disease. The nucleotides are TGTGCCAGCACCCCACTGGAGGGACCTTATAGCAATCAGCCCCAGCATTTT. It specifies CASTPLEGPYSNQPQHF.